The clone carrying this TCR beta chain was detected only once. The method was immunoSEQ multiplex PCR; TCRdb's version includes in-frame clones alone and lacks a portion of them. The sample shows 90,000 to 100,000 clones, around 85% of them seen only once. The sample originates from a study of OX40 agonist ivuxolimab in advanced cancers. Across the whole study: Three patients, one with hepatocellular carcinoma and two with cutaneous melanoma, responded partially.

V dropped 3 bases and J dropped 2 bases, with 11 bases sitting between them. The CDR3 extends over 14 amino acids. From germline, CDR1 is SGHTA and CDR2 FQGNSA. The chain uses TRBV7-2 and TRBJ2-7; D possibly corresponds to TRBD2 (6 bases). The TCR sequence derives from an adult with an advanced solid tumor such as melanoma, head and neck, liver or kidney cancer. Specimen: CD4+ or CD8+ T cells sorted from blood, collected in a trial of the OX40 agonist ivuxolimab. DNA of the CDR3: TGTGCCAGCAGCTTGAATAGCGGTCCCTACGAGCAGTACTTC. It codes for CASSLNSGPYEQYF.